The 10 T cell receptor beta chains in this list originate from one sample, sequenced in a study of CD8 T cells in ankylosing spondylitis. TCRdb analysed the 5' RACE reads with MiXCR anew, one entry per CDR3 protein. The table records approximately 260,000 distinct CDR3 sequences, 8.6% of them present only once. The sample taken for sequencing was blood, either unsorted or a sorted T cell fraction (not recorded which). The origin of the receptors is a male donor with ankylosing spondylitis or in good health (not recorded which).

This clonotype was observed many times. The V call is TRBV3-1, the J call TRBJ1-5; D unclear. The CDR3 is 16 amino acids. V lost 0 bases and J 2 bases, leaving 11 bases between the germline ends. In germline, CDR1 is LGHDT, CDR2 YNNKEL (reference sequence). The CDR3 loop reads CASSQDTEGGNQPQHF. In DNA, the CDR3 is TGTGCCAGCAGCCAAGATACGGAGGGTGGCAATCAGCCCCAGCATTTT.

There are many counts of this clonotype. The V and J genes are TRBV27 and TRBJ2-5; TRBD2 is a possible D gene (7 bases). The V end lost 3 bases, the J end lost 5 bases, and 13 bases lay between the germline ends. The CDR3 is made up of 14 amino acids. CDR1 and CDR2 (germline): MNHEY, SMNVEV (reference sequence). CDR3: CASSLSGGVETQYF. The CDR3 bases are TGTGCCAGCAGTTTGTCGGGGGGCGTCGAGACCCAGTACTTC.

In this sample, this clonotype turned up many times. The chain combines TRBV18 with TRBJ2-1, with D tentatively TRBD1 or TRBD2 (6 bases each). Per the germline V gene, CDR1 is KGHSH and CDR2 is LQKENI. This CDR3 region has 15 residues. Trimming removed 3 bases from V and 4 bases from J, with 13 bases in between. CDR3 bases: TGTGCCAGCTCACCGGGGACGGGGGCTTACAATGAGCAGTTCTTC. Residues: CASSPGTGAYNEQFF.

The CDR3 region is CASSPGRGYTEAFF. In DNA, the CDR3 is TGCGCCAGCAGCCCCGGGAGGGGGTACACTGAAGCTTTCTTT. This chain uses TRBV4-3 with TRBJ1-1, with D possibly TRBD1 on 6 matching bases. Germline lookup yields CDR1 LGHNA and CDR2 YSLEER. Trimming shortened V by 4 bases and J by 3 bases, and 12 bases separated the two germline ends. The CDR3 is made up of 14 amino acids.

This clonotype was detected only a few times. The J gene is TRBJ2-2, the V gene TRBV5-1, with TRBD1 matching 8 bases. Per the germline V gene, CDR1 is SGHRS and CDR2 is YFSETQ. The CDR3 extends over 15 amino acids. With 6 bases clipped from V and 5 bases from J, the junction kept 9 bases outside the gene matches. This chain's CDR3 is CASTEDREETGELFF. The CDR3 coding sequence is TGCGCCAGCACCGAGGACAGGGAGGAAACCGGGGAGCTGTTTTTT. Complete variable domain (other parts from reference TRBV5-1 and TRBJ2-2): KAGVTQTPRYLIKTRGQQVTLSCSPISGHRSVSWYQQTPGQGLQFLFEYFSETQRNKGNFPGRFSGRQFSNSRSEMNVSTLELGDSALYLCASTEDREETGELFFGEGSRLTVL.

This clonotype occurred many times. This CDR3 is CASSLKGGRTFF. The CDR3 DNA sequence: TGTGCCAGCAGCTTAAAAGGGGGCAGGACTTTCTTT. This sequence joins TRBV7-9 and TRBJ1-1; 7 nucleotides line up with TRBD1. After removal of 2 bases from V and 12 bases from J, the junction contained 6 bases not matched to a gene. The CDR3 runs to 12 residues. Germline CDR1 reads SEHNR; CDR2 reads FQNEAQ (reference sequence). Combining the CDR3 with reference TRBV7-9 and TRBJ1-1 gives the whole variable domain DTGVSQNPRHKITKRGQNVTFRCDPISEHNRLYWYRQTLGQGPEFLTYFQNEAQLEKSRLLSDRFSAERPKGSFSTLEIQRTEQGDSAMYLCASSLKGGRTFFGQGTRLTVV.

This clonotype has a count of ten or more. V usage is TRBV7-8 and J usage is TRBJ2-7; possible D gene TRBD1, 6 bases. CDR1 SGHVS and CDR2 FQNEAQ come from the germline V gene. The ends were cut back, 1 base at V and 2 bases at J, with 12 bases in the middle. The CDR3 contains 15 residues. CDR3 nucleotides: TGTGCCAGCAGCTTAGTGAGGACAGCCACCTACGAGCAGTACTTC. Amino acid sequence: CASSLVRTATYEQYF.

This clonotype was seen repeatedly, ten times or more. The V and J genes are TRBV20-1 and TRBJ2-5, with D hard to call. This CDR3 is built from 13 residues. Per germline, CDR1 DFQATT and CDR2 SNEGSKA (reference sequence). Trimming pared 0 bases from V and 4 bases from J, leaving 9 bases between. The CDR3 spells CSARDHNLETQYF. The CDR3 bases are TGCAGTGCTAGAGATCATAATTTAGAGACCCAGTACTTC.

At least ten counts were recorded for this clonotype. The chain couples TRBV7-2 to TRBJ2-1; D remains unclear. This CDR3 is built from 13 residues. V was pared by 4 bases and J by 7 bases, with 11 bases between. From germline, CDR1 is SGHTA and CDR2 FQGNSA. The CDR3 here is CASSSPGPNEQFF. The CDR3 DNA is TGTGCCAGCAGCTCACCCGGACCTAATGAGCAGTTCTTC.

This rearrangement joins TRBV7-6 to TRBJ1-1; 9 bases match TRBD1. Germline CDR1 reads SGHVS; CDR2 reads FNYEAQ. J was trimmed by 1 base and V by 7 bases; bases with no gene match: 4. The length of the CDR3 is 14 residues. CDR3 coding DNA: TGTGCCAGCAAACCGGGACAGGGGAACACTGAAGCTTTCTTT. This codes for CASKPGQGNTEAFF.